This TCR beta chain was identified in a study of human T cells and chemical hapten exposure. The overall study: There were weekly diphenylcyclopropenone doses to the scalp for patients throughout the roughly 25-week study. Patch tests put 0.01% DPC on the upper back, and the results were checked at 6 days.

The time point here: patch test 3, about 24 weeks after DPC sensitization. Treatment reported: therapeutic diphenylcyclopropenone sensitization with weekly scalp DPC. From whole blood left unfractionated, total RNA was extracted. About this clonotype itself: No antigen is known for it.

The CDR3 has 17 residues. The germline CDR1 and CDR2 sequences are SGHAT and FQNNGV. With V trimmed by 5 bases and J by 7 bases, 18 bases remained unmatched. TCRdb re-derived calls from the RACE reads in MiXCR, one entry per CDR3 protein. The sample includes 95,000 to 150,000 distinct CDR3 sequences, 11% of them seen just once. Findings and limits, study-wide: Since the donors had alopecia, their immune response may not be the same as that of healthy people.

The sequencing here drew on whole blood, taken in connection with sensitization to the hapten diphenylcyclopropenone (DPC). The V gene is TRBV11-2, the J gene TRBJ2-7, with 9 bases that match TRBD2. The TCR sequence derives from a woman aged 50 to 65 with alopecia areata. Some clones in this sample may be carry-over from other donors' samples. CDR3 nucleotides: TGTGCCAGCAGCCCATTTAGGGGCGGGAGGGAAGTGAGGGAGCAGTACTTC. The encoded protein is CASSPFRGGREVREQYF.